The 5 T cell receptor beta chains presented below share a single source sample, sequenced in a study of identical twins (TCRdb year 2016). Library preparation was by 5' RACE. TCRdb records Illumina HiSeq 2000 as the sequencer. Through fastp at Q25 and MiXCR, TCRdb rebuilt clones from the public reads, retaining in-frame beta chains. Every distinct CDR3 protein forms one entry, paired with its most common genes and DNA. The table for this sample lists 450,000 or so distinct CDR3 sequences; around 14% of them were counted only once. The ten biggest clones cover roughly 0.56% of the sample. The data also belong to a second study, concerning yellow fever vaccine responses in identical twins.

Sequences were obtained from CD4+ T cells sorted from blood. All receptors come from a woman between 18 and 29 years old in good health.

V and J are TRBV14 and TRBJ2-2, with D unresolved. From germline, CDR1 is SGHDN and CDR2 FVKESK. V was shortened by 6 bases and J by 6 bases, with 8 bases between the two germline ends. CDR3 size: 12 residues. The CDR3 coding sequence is TGTGCCAGCAGTCATCGGCCCGGGGAGCTGTTTTTT. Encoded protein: CASSHRPGELFF.

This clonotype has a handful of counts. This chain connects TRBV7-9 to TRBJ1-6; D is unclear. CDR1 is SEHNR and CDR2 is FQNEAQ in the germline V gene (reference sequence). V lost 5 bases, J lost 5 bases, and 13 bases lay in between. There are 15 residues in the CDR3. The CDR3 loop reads CASSQPDVDNSPLHF. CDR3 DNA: TGTGCCAGCAGCCAGCCGGACGTAGATAATTCACCCCTCCACTTT.

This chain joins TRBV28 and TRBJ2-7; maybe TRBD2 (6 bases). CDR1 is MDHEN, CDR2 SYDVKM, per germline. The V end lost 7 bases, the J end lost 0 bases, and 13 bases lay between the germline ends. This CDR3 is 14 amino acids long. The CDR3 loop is CASNRRESSYEQYF. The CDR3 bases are TGTGCCAGCAATCGACGGGAGAGCTCCTACGAGCAGTACTTC.

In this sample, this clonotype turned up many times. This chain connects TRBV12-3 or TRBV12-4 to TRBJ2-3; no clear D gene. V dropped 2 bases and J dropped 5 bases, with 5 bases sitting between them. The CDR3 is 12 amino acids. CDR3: CASSLREDTQYF. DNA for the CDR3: TGTGCCAGCAGTTTAAGGGAAGATACGCAGTATTTT.

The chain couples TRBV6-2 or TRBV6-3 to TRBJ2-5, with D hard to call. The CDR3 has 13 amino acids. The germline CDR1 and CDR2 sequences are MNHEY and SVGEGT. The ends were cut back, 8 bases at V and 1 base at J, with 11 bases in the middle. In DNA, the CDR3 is TGTGCCAGCTCCTTTAGGAGCCAAGAGACCCAGTACTTC. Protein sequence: CASSFRSQETQYF.